The 6 T cell receptor beta chains below were found in one sample sequenced in a study of Ad26.COV2.S vaccination and SARS-CoV-2 variants. The protocol was immunoSEQ multiplex PCR, while the TCRdb copy is restricted to in-frame clones and leaves out a portion. The sample consists of about 440,000 clones, 70% to 90% of them appearing once. Indicated treatment: about 20 received Ad26.COV2.S at low or high dose, single or two shots; several received placebo; per-sample allocation not given. Day 63 following the first vaccine or placebo injection was when the samples were taken. Source: peripheral blood, taken in a trial of Ad26.COV2.S vaccine versus placebo. These receptors all stem from a person aged 18-60 years who received the Ad26.COV2.S COVID-19 vaccine or a placebo.

The CDR3 is CASSIEAGRYGYTF. The CDR3 region has the DNA TGTGCCAGTAGTATAGAGGCAGGGCGATATGGCTACACCTTC. The gene calls are TRBV19 and TRBJ1-2; D is perhaps TRBD1 (5 bases). Per germline, CDR1 LNHDA and CDR2 SQIVND (reference sequence). The CDR3 length is 14 residues. With 0 bases removed from V and 5 bases from J, the gap between germline ends came to 10 bases.

V usage is TRBV7-2 and J usage is TRBJ2-7; D is ambiguous. Germline CDR1 SGHTA, CDR2 FQGNSA. V was cut by 2 bases and J by 1 base, with 9 bases left in between. The CDR3 covers 14 residues. The CDR3 spells CASSLIPLSYEQYF. The CDR3 region has the DNA TGTGCCAGCAGCTTAATCCCCCTTTCCTACGAGCAGTACTTC.

The chain couples TRBV28 to TRBJ2-7; tentatively, D is TRBD1 (5 bases). Germline V gene sequence: CDR1 MDHEN, CDR2 SYDVKM. The CDR3 consists of 15 residues. The germline V and J ends were trimmed by 6 bases and 0 bases, with 15 bases remaining between them. This CDR3 reads CASRPGHESSYEQYF. CDR3 bases: TGTGCCAGCAGGCCCGGACACGAGAGCTCCTACGAGCAGTACTTC.

This clone was seen just once. The chain carries TRBV28 and TRBJ1-4; a possible D gene is TRBD1 (5 bases). V lost 3 bases, J lost 2 bases, and 16 bases lay in between. The CDR3 loop spans 17 amino acids. CDR1 and CDR2 (germline): MDHEN, SYDVKM. The CDR3 nucleotides are TGTGCCAGCAGTTTGAGCCCCCCGGGGGGGACTAATGAAAAACTGTTTTTT. It is translated as CASSLSPPGGTNEKLFF.

Only one count was recorded for this clone. The chain joins TRBV5-5 to TRBJ1-3; a possible D gene is TRBD1 (5 bases). The V gene's germline CDR1 is SGHKS and CDR2 YYEKEE (reference sequence). The CDR3 totals 15 residues. V was cut by 7 bases and J by 4 bases, with 18 bases left in between. DNA of the CDR3: TGTGCCAGCGAAGTGACAGCGTTTACGGGAAACACCATATATTTT. It codes for CASEVTAFTGNTIYF. Together with reference TRBV5-5 and TRBJ1-3, the CDR3 gives the full variable domain: DAGVTQSPTHLIKTRGQQVTLRCSPISGHKSVSWYQQVLGQGPQFIFQYYEKEERGRGNFPDRFSARQFPNYSSELNVNALLLGDSALYLCASEVTAFTGNTIYFGEGSWLTVV.

This clone was seen a single time. V and J are TRBV7-2 and TRBJ2-1; 10 bases line up with TRBD2. The CDR3 is 17 amino acids. Germline CDR1 is SGHTA and CDR2 is FQGNSA. Trimming removed 5 bases from V and 0 bases from J; junction bases left unmatched: 7. The CDR3 region has the DNA TGTGCCAGCAGCCCCTTTAGCGGGGGGAGCTCCTACAATGAGCAGTTCTTC. This gives the protein CASSPFSGGSSYNEQFF.